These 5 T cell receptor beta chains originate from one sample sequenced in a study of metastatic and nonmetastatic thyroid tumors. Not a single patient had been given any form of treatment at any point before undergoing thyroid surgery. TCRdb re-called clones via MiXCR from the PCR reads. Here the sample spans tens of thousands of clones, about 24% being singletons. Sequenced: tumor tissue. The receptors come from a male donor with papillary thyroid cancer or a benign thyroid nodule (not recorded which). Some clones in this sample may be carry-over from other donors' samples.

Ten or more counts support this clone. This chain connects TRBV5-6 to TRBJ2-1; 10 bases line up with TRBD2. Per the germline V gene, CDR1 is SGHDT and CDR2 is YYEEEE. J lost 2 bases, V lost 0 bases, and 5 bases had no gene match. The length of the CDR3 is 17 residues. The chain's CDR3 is CASSLDGLADAYNEQFF. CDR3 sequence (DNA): TGTGCCAGCAGCTTGGACGGACTAGCGGACGCCTACAATGAGCAGTTCTTC. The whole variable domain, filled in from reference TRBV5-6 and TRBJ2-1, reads DAGVTQSPTHLIKTRGQQVTLRCSPKSGHDTVSWYQQALGQGPQFIFQYYEEEERQRGNFPDRFSGHQFPNYSSELNVNALLLGDSALYLCASSLDGLADAYNEQFFGPGTRLTVL.

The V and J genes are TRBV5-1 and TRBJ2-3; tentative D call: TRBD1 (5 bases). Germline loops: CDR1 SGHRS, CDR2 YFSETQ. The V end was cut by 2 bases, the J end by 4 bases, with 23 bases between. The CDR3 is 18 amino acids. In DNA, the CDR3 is TGCGCCAGCAGCTTTAGGAACAGGAGAACAGACGTGCCAGATACGCAGTATTTT. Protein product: CASSFRNRRTDVPDTQYF.

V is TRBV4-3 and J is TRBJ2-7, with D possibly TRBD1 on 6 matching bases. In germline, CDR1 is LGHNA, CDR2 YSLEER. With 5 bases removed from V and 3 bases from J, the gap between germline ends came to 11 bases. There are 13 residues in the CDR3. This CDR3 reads CASSSGQLYEQYF. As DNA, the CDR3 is TGCGCCAGCAGCTCCGGACAGCTCTACGAGCAGTACTTC.

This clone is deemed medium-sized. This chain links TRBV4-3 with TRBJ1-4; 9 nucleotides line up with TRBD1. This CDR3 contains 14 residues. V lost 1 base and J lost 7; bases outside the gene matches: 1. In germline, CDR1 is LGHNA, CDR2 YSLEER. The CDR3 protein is CASSQGQGGEKLFF. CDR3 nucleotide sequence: TGCGCCAGCAGCCAAGGACAGGGGGGTGAAAAACTGTTTTTT.

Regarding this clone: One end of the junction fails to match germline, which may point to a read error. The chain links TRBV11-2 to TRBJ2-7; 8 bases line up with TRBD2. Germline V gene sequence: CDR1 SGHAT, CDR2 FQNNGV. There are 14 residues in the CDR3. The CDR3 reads CARSLGTSGYEQDF. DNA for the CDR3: TGTGCCCGCAGCTTAGGCACTAGCGGTTACGAGCAGGACTTC.